The 27 T cell receptor beta chains below were found in one sample sequenced in a study of CD8 T cells in ankylosing spondylitis. TCRdb ran MiXCR on the 5' RACE reads and lists one entry per CDR3 protein. The profile shows fewer than 150,000 distinct CDR3 sequences, approximately 7.3% of them singletons. Input material: blood, either unsorted or a sorted T cell fraction (not recorded which). These receptor sequences come from a female donor with ankylosing spondylitis or in good health (not recorded which).

The chain has TRBV7-9 and TRBJ2-3, with 13 bases fitting TRBD2. Trimming cost V 5 bases and J 6 bases; bases outside gene matches: 8. Germline V gene lookup returns CDR1 SEHNR and CDR2 FQNEAQ (reference sequence). The CDR3 loop spans 16 amino acids. CDR3 nucleotide sequence: TGTGCCAGCAGCAGCGGGACTAGCGGGGACGGGGATACGCAGTATTTT. This sequence encodes CASSSGTSGDGDTQYF.

This clonotype has just a few counts. At one end the junction does not follow the germline gene, possibly because of a read error. This chain connects TRBV3-1 to TRBJ2-7, with 7 bases that match TRBD2. CDR3 length: 15 amino acids. The V gene's germline CDR1 is LGHDT and CDR2 YNNKEL (reference sequence). The CDR3 DNA follows: TGTGCCAGCTGCCAAGATGCTAGCGGAGTATACGAGCAGTACTTC. Translation gives CASCQDASGVYEQYF.

At least ten counts were recorded for this clonotype. The CDR3 loop reads CASSYDGVSSYNEQFF. The CDR3 bases are TGTGCCAGCAGTTACGACGGGGTGAGCTCCTACAATGAGCAGTTCTTC. The chain carries TRBV6-5 and TRBJ2-1, with D possibly TRBD2 on 5 matching bases. CDR1 is MNHEY and CDR2 is SVGAGI in the germline V gene. V lost 2 bases to trimming and J lost 0 bases, with 11 bases between them. There are 16 residues in the CDR3.

This clonotype occurred many times. The chain links TRBV20-1 to TRBJ2-3, with a possible D match to TRBD2 (6 bases). This CDR3 spans 16 amino acids. Germline V lookup: CDR1 DFQATT, CDR2 SNEGSKA (reference sequence). The V end was cut by 0 bases, the J end by 1 base, with 14 bases between. The CDR3 region is CSARDVADPGTDTQYF. CDR3 nucleotides: TGCAGTGCTAGAGACGTAGCGGACCCGGGCACAGATACGCAGTATTTT.

The chain recombines TRBV11-2 with TRBJ2-5; the D is unclear. CDR3 length: 13 amino acids. V dropped 1 base and J dropped 4 bases, with 7 bases sitting between them. In germline, CDR1 is SGHAT, CDR2 FQNNGV. For the CDR3, the DNA is TGTGCCAGCAGCTTAGGGATAGGAGAGACCCAGTACTTC. As protein: CASSLGIGETQYF.

This clonotype was recorded at least ten times. J is TRBJ2-5 and V is TRBV20-1, with D unresolved. The germline CDR1 and CDR2 sequences are DFQATT and SNEGSKA (reference sequence). V was cut by 8 bases and J by 0 bases, with 7 bases left in between. The CDR3 loop spans 11 amino acids. CDR3 loop: CSRLYQETQYF. The CDR3 coding sequence is TGCAGTAGACTCTACCAAGAGACCCAGTACTTC.

This clonotype was counted only a few times. The V gene is TRBV20-1, the J gene TRBJ1-2; no firm D call. The CDR3 loop spans 10 amino acids. Deletions cut 4 bases from V and 6 bases from J, with 6 bases between. In germline, CDR1 is DFQATT, CDR2 SNEGSKA (reference sequence). The chain's CDR3 is CSAKDDGYTF. The CDR3 DNA reads TGCAGTGCTAAGGACGATGGCTACACCTTC.

This clonotype was recorded many times. The chain carries TRBV12-3 or TRBV12-4 and TRBJ2-3, with 7 bases that match TRBD1. The V and J ends lost 5 bases and 1 base, in that order; junction bases with no gene match: 6. There are 15 residues in the CDR3. The CDR3 coding sequence is TGTGCCAGCAGTCCCGCCGACAGGGGCACAGATACGCAGTATTTT. It translates to CASSPADRGTDTQYF.

The table lists this clonotype with many counts. V is TRBV2 and J is TRBJ2-1; D not resolved. Per the germline V gene, CDR1 is SNHLY and CDR2 is FYNNEI. With 8 bases removed from V and 2 bases from J, the gap between germline ends came to 10 bases. The CDR3 sequence is 13 residues long. The CDR3 loop is CASEKGTYNEQFF. For the CDR3, the DNA is TGTGCCAGCGAAAAGGGAACCTACAATGAGCAGTTCTTC.

This clonotype appeared many times. This chain connects TRBV12-3 or TRBV12-4 to TRBJ1-1; D is undetermined. The germline V and J ends were trimmed by 6 bases and 8 bases, with 7 bases remaining between them. The CDR3 contains 10 residues. This CDR3 is CASSSGEAFF. CDR3 nucleotides: TGTGCCAGCAGCTCGGGGGAAGCTTTCTTT.

This clonotype has at least ten counts. This rearrangement joins TRBV7-2 to TRBJ2-4, with 12 nucleotides matching TRBD2. CDR3 length: 13 residues. Per germline, CDR1 SGHTA and CDR2 FQGNSA. After removal of 5 bases from V and 13 bases from J, the junction contained 6 bases not matched to a gene. In DNA, the CDR3 is TGTGCCAGCAGCCCACGACTAGCGGGGGTGCAGTACTTC. It yields the protein CASSPRLAGVQYF.

At least ten counts were recorded for this clonotype. CDR3 sequence: CASSTTNGGQYF. CDR3 nucleotide sequence: TGCGCCAGCAGCACGACGAATGGGGGGCAGTACTTC. V and J are TRBV5-1 and TRBJ2-7; D assignment may be TRBD1 or TRBD2 (5 bases each). From germline, CDR1 is SGHRS and CDR2 YFSETQ. The V gene lost 4 bases and the J gene lost 9 bases, with 14 bases spanning the gap. This CDR3 spans 12 amino acids.

In this sample, this clonotype turned up many times. The rearrangement uses TRBV7-2 and TRBJ1-5; the match to TRBD1 covers 9 bases. The germline gives CDR1 SGHTA, CDR2 FQGNSA. The junction had 12 bases not matched to a gene; V was cut back by 5 bases and J by 7 bases. CDR3 length: 16 amino acids. The CDR3, as DNA: TGTGCCAGCAGCCTAAGGACAGGGGTATTATCCCAGCCCCAGCATTTT. This encodes CASSLRTGVLSQPQHF.

This clonotype has at least ten counts. This chain connects TRBV12-5 to TRBJ2-5; unclear D gene. The CDR3 spans 9 residues. With 1 base removed from V and 11 bases from J, the gap between germline ends came to 2 bases. Germline values: CDR1 LGHNT, CDR2 FRNRAP. The CDR3 loop is CASGLEQYF. The DNA for the CDR3 is TGTGCTAGTGGTTTGGAGCAGTACTTC.

This clonotype was recorded a few times. Mismatch with germline at one junction end may stem from a read error. The chain couples TRBV7-2 to TRBJ2-1; D could derive from TRBD1 or TRBD2 (5 bases each). The CDR3 loop spans 13 amino acids. Germline CDR1 SGHTA, CDR2 FQGNSA. In nucleotides, the CDR3 is TGTGCCAGCAGCTTAGATCGTACCGGGGCCGGAAGCTTC. This sequence encodes CASSLDRTGAGSF.

This clonotype has at least ten counts. The chain combines TRBV5-1 with TRBJ2-5; 7 bases are shared with TRBD1. CDR1 is SGHRS and CDR2 is YFSETQ in the germline V gene. V lost 2 bases to trimming and J lost 4 bases; unmatched junction nucleotides: 8. The CDR3 length is 15 residues. The CDR3, as DNA: TGCGCCAGCAGCTTAGCAGGACAGGTTGGAGAGACCCAGTACTTC. Amino acids: CASSLAGQVGETQYF. Drawing the rest from reference TRBV5-1 and TRBJ2-5, the complete variable domain is KAGVTQTPRYLIKTRGQQVTLSCSPISGHRSVSWYQQTPGQGLQFLFEYFSETQRNKGNFPGRFSGRQFSNSRSEMNVSTLELGDSALYLCASSLAGQVGETQYFGPGTRLLVL.

This clonotype has ten or more counts. The V gene is TRBV5-1, the J gene TRBJ1-2; D not resolved. CDR1 and CDR2 (germline): SGHRS, YFSETQ. V lost 0 bases, J lost 6 bases, and 6 bases lay in between. This CDR3 is built from 12 residues. The CDR3 DNA reads as TGCGCCAGCAGCTTGGGAGTCCATGGCTACACCTTC. This sequence encodes CASSLGVHGYTF.

This clonotype has at least ten counts. The J gene is TRBJ2-7, the V gene TRBV20-1; D gene unclear. Germline values: CDR1 DFQATT, CDR2 SNEGSKA (reference sequence). V gave up 4 bases and J gave up 3 bases, with 10 bases separating them. This CDR3 region has 12 residues. The CDR3 protein is CSATSENYEQYF. CDR3 bases: TGCAGTGCTACCAGTGAGAACTACGAGCAGTACTTC.

This clonotype appeared many times. V and J are TRBV5-1 and TRBJ1-5; no clear D. Trimming took 0 bases from V and 1 from J, leaving 8 bases between them. Germline CDR1 is SGHRS and CDR2 is YFSETQ. The CDR3 loop spans 15 amino acids. CDR3 sequence (DNA): TGCGCCAGCAGCTTGGATGGGGTCAGCAATCAGCCCCAGCATTTT. This gives the protein CASSLDGVSNQPQHF.

This clonotype was seen at least ten times. The rearrangement uses TRBV20-1 and TRBJ2-3, with 10 bases aligning to TRBD2. The ends lost 5 bases at V and 3 bases at J; junction bases unmatched: 5. Germline CDR1 is DFQATT and CDR2 is SNEGSKA (reference sequence). The CDR3 totals 14 residues. The CDR3 is CSALDSGGTDTQYF. The CDR3 DNA follows: TGCAGTGCTCTGGATAGCGGGGGGACAGATACGCAGTATTTT.

This clonotype was recorded only once. This chain uses TRBV9 with TRBJ2-5; D ambiguous. The V gene lost 0 bases and the J gene lost 5 bases, with 11 bases spanning the gap. Germline V gives CDR1 SGDLS, CDR2 YYNGEE. The CDR3 is 14 residues long. The CDR3 DNA is TGTGCCAGCAGCGTAGGTCAGGCTGGGGAGACCCAGTACTTC. Translated: CASSVGQAGETQYF.

This clonotype has a handful of counts. The chain recombines TRBV7-2 with TRBJ2-7; TRBD1 or TRBD2 may be the D gene (6 bases each). Germline lookup yields CDR1 SGHTA and CDR2 FQGNSA. CDR3 length equals 15 residues. V was pared by 3 bases and J by 5 bases, with 17 bases between. The CDR3 loop is CASSFIGGSLDEQYF. In DNA, the CDR3 is TGTGCCAGCAGCTTCATAGGGGGGAGTCTGGACGAGCAGTACTTC.

This clonotype showed up many times. The chain links TRBV30 to TRBJ1-5; D remains ambiguous. The germline CDR1 and CDR2 sequences are GTSNPN and SVGIG (reference sequence). There are 14 residues in the CDR3. Trimming took 0 bases from V and 3 from J, leaving 9 bases between them. This chain's CDR3 is CAWSVLGLNQPQHF. CDR3 sequence (DNA): TGTGCCTGGAGTGTACTAGGCCTCAATCAGCCCCAGCATTTT. The full variable domain, completed using reference TRBV30 and TRBJ1-5, is SQTIHQWPATLVQPVGSPLSLECTVEGTSNPNLYWYRQAAGRGLQLLFYSVGIGQISSEVPQNLSASRPQDRQFILSSKKLLLSDSGFYLCAWSVLGLNQPQHFGDGTRLSIL.

This clonotype was recorded many times. This rearrangement joins TRBV5-1 to TRBJ2-3; 13 nucleotides line up with TRBD2. V lost 0 bases and J lost 5; bases outside the gene matches: 9. In germline, CDR1 is SGHRS, CDR2 YFSETQ. This CDR3 is 18 amino acids long. In DNA form, the CDR3 reads TGCGCCAGCAGCTTGGCCATACTAGCGGGGGGGCTAGGAGATACGCAGTATTTT. Amino acids: CASSLAILAGGLGDTQYF.

In its sample, this clonotype was seen many times. The chain carries TRBV3-1 and TRBJ2-1, with TRBD1 as a possible D gene (6 bases). The CDR3 contains 15 residues. The V gene lost 3 bases and the J gene lost 0 bases, with 9 bases spanning the gap. Germline V gene lookup returns CDR1 LGHDT and CDR2 YNNKEL (reference sequence). CDR3 DNA: TGTGCCAGCAGCCAGCGGACAGTCTCCTACAATGAGCAGTTCTTC. This encodes CASSQRTVSYNEQFF.

In this sample, this clonotype turned up a few times. This chain connects TRBV2 to TRBJ1-5; D is uncertain. Germline CDR1 is SNHLY and CDR2 is FYNNEI. CDR3 size: 16 residues. Trimming took 2 bases from V and 5 from J, leaving 16 bases between them. The CDR3 sequence: CASSEREVKGDQPQHF. The CDR3 nucleotides are TGTGCCAGCAGTGAAAGGGAAGTTAAAGGCGATCAGCCCCAGCATTTT.

This clonotype showed up many times. This chain connects TRBV12-3 or TRBV12-4 to TRBJ1-1, with a weak D call TRBD1 (5 bases). V was cut by 2 bases and J by 1 base, with 8 bases left in between. The length of the CDR3 is 14 residues. CDR3 amino acids: CASSLNGQNTEAFF. The CDR3 coding sequence is TGTGCCAGCAGTTTAAATGGACAGAACACTGAAGCTTTCTTT.